These T cell receptor beta chains were read from a single sample in a study of regulatory T cells in long-lasting Graves disease. Each CDR3 protein gets one entry after TCRdb re-called the multiplex PCR reads with MiXCR. The sample includes a few hundred thousand distinct CDR3 sequences, approximately 16% of them seen just once. These data were also filed under a second study, of T cells in Graves' hyperthyroidism and ophthalmopathy.

The sample here was peripheral blood mononuclear cells (PBMCs), taken at new diagnosis, from a patient treated with antithyroid drugs. The receptors were sampled from a man in his forties with Graves disease. Both conserved end residues are part of each CDR3. The D gene is left open where the match is weak. Clone sizes are given selectively: once, few, many, or a class where the clone is expanded.

V	size	D	J	CDR3	DNA
TRBV20-1	once	TRBD1	TRBJ1-1	CSANRDRGSEAFF	TGCAGTGCTAACCGGGACAGGGGGTCTGAAGCTTTCTTT
TRBV10-3	-	TRBD1	TRBJ1-4	CAISRDRTNEKLFF	TGTGCCATCAGCCGGGACAGGACTAATGAAAAACTGTTTTTT
TRBV20-1	many	TRBD2	TRBJ2-3	CSTTGLAGTTDTQYF	TGCAGTACCACAGGACTAGCGGGGACGACAGATACGCAGTATTTT
TRBV5-4	-	-	TRBJ2-2	CASSPSGGYTGELFF	TGTGCCAGCAGCCCGTCCGGGGGTTACACCGGGGAGCTGTTTTTT
TRBV12-3/TRBV12-4	many	TRBD1	TRBJ1-5	CASSYHSGGQPQHF	TGTGCCAGCAGTTACCATTCAGGGGGTCAGCCCCAGCATTTT
TRBV20-1	many	-	TRBJ2-1	CSAIPAGNEQFF	TGCAGTGCTATCCCAGCGGGCAATGAGCAGTTCTTC
TRBV7-6	many	TRBD1	TRBJ1-6	CASSSETGGINSPLHF	TGTGCCAGCAGCTCCGAGACAGGGGGGATTAATTCACCCCTCCACTTT
TRBV5-6	once	-	TRBJ2-7	CASSLVGSYGQYF	TGTGCCAGCAGCTTGGTGGGATCCTACGGGCAGTACTTC
TRBV28	many	-	TRBJ2-1	CASRDSGTGTGEQFF	TGTGCCAGCAGAGACTCCGGGACGGGGACCGGTGAGCAGTTCTTC
TRBV5-1	-	TRBD1	TRBJ2-1	CASSLTGTAYNEQFF	TGCGCCAGCAGCCTTACCGGGACAGCGTACAATGAGCAGTTCTTC
TRBV20-1	-	-	TRBJ2-2	CSAKLNLFGGELFF	TGCAGTGCTAAACTAAATTTATTCGGGGGGGAGCTGTTTTTT
TRBV30	-	-	TRBJ2-3	CAVESADTQYF	TGTGCCGTAGAGTCGGCAGATACGCAGTATTTT
TRBV30	-	-	TRBJ2-5	CAWSPISRGHGTQYF	TGTGCCTGGAGCCCTATATCGCGGGGGCATGGGACCCAGTACTTC
TRBV30	few	-	TRBJ1-1	CAWKRTRTEAFF	TGTGCCTGGAAACGTACGCGTACTGAAGCTTTCTTT
TRBV7-3	-	TRBD1	TRBJ2-1	CASSQDRGHEQFF	TGTGCCAGCAGCCAGGACAGGGGCCATGAGCAGTTCTTC
TRBV5-1	-	-	TRBJ1-1	CASSLVPDRPFGAEAFF	TGCGCCAGCAGCTTGGTGCCTGACAGACCCTTTGGGGCTGAAGCTTTCTTT
TRBV20-1	many	-	TRBJ2-3	CSATFMDNSDTQYF	TGCAGTGCTACTTTTATGGACAATTCAGATACGCAGTATTTT
TRBV24-1	many	TRBD1	TRBJ1-5	CATSDSFRDRVFQPQHF	TGTGCCACCAGTGATTCCTTCCGGGACAGGGTTTTTCAGCCCCAGCATTTT
TRBV5-1	many	-	TRBJ2-3	CASSQDVHTDTQYF	TGCGCCAGCAGCCAGGACGTTCACACAGATACGCAGTATTTT
TRBV6-1	few	TRBD2	TRBJ2-5	CASSESTSGGGIQETQYF	TGTGCCAGCAGTGAGTCGACTAGCGGGGGGGGCATCCAAGAGACCCAGTACTTC
TRBV7-2	many	-	TRBJ2-1	CASGGPFPSYNEQFF	TGTGCCAGCGGGGGACCTTTTCCCTCCTACAATGAGCAGTTCTTC
TRBV5-1	-	-	TRBJ1-5	CASSRDASGNQPQHF	TGCGCCAGCAGCAGGGACGCTTCTGGCAATCAGCCCCAGCATTTT
TRBV7-3	-	-	TRBJ2-7	CASSLDAPYEQYF	TGTGCCAGCAGCTTAGACGCCCCCTACGAGCAGTACTTC
TRBV2	many	-	TRBJ2-2	CASSEDTGELFF	TGTGCCAGCAGTGAAGACACCGGGGAGCTGTTTTTT
TRBV6-1	many	-	TRBJ2-1	CASSYAAGRGRSHEQFF	TGTGCCAGCAGTTACGCCGCGGGAAGGGGACGTTCTCACGAGCAGTTCTTC
TRBV11-2	many	TRBD1	TRBJ1-1	CASSPLRGRWLAFF	TGTGCCAGCAGCCCCCTTAGGGGGCGTTGGCTGGCTTTCTTT
TRBV10-3	few	TRBD1	TRBJ1-6	CAISRTGNSPLHF	TGTGCCATCAGCCGGACAGGGAATTCACCCCTCCACTTT
TRBV7-9	many	TRBD2	TRBJ2-7	CASSLAPGLAHEQYF	TGTGCCAGCAGCTTAGCGCCGGGACTAGCGCACGAGCAGTACTTC
TRBV11-3	few	-	TRBJ2-1	CASSPSGWGRGNNEQFF	TGTGCCAGCAGTCCGAGTGGATGGGGAAGGGGCAACAATGAGCAGTTCTTC
TRBV12-3/TRBV12-4	many	-	TRBJ2-1	CASRGSLYNEQFF	TGTGCCAGCAGGGGCAGTTTGTACAATGAGCAGTTCTTC
TRBV6-1	few	-	TRBJ1-5	CASSEAPGINQPQHF	TGTGCCAGCAGTGAAGCGCCAGGGATTAATCAGCCCCAGCATTTT
TRBV4-2	-	TRBD1	TRBJ1-1	CASSRAGTDMNTEAFF	TGTGCCAGCAGCCGAGCCGGGACAGATATGAACACTGAAGCTTTCTTT
TRBV4-2	many	TRBD2	TRBJ2-1	CASSPKAGGTQQFF	TGTGCCAGCAGTCCAAAAGCGGGGGGAACCCAGCAGTTCTTC
TRBV10-3	many	-	TRBJ2-7	CAISETRRDSEQYF	TGTGCCATCAGTGAGACGAGAAGGGATTCCGAGCAGTACTTC
TRBV5-1	few	-	TRBJ1-6	CASSLDSGDNSPLHF	TGCGCCAGCAGCTTGGATTCAGGGGATAATTCACCCCTCCACTTT
TRBV2	many	-	TRBJ1-6	CASRMGLGNSPLHF	TGTGCCAGCAGGATGGGACTCGGAAATTCACCCCTCCACTTT
TRBV28	-	-	TRBJ1-1	CASSSPSGSSEAFF	TGTGCCAGCAGTTCCCCCTCAGGTTCCTCTGAAGCTTTCTTT
TRBV20-1	many	-	TRBJ2-3	CSAFRTSTDTQYF	TGCAGTGCTTTTAGAACTAGCACAGATACGCAGTATTTT
TRBV2	few	-	TRBJ2-5	CASVVYTQETQYF	TGTGCCAGCGTTGTTTATACCCAAGAGACCCAGTACTTC
TRBV7-2	many	TRBD2	TRBJ2-3	CASSLGLAVDTQYF	TGTGCCAGCAGCTTAGGGCTAGCGGTGGATACGCAGTATTTT
TRBV20-1	few	TRBD1	TRBJ1-3	CSARVDRGRIGNTIYF	TGCAGTGCTAGAGTAGACAGGGGGCGAATTGGAAACACCATATATTTT
TRBV2	-	TRBD1	TRBJ1-2	CASRGQGGGYTF	TGTGCCAGCAGGGGACAGGGTGGTGGCTACACCTTC
TRBV29-1	-	-	TRBJ2-1	CSVVRWPYNEQFF	TGCAGCGTTGTCAGATGGCCCTACAATGAGCAGTTCTTC
TRBV3-1	-	TRBD1	TRBJ1-6	CASSYLDRVQSPLHF	TGTGCCAGCAGCTATCTGGACAGGGTGCAATCACCCCTCCACTTT
TRBV28	many	-	TRBJ1-3	CASSLGRGNTIYF	TGTGCCAGCAGTTTGGGACGGGGAAACACCATATATTTT